The entry below gives a single TCR beta chain sequence along with its context. Its antigen is unknown. Sequencing was at deep level. Libraries were prepared by immunoSEQ multiplex PCR; TCRdb keeps only in-frame clonotypes and omits some of them. The table has some 500,000 clones, more than 95% seen once; the top ten hold approximately 0.06%. The sample is drawn from a study of shared clonotypes between healthy human individuals. Across the study: Three plates each covered CD4 naive and memory; CD8 naive two, CD8 memory one. Findings and limits, study-wide: A reduction in generation probabilities was seen for non-shared clonotypes relative to those shared by all four donors. Sampling was confined to blood; repertoires within tissues likely differ.

The CDR3 spans 12 residues. Germline V lookup: CDR1 SGHNT, CDR2 YYREEE (reference sequence). J lost 14 bases, V lost 4 bases, and 4 bases had no gene match. The chain combines TRBV5-4 with TRBJ2-1; 12 nucleotides line up with TRBD2. The material sequenced was naive CD4+ T cells sorted from blood. Subset in this sample: CD45RA+ positively selected. This TCR derives from a woman younger than 45 in good health. Here the CDR3 reads CASSPSGRAEFF. For the CDR3, the DNA is TGTGCCAGCAGCCCTAGCGGGAGGGCAGAGTTCTTC.